This TCR beta chain was sequenced during a study of response to subunit inactivated influenza vaccine. The CDR3 covers 14 residues. The V gene lost 7 bases and the J gene lost 3 bases, with 16 bases spanning the gap. Germline CDR1 is SNHLY and CDR2 is FYNNEI. MiXCR, applied by TCRdb to the RT-PCR reads, yields one record per CDR3 protein. The sample lists about 540,000 distinct CDR3 sequences; under 25% were seen once. The same sample was also used in a study of T cells expressing NK-cell markers. That paper notes: With UMIs, 5'RACE template switching was used to make TCR beta cDNA.

This specimen consisted of CD4+ T cells sorted from PBMCs, obtained about 12 days after vaccination. This clonotype was obtained from a man between 45 and 60 years old who received an inactivated influenza vaccine. The chain combines TRBV2 with TRBJ2-7, with D tentatively TRBD2 (5 bases). CDR3 in amino acids: CASKVSNRGYEQYF. The DNA for the CDR3 is TGTGCCAGCAAGGTTTCGAATCGGGGCTACGAGCAGTACTTC.